The entry that follows covers one T cell receptor beta chain sequence. The specificity of this receptor is unknown. It has no much larger one-base neighbor in the sample; base qualities were not kept. Healthy HIV-negative adults with no recently reported acute infections or vaccinations were included as donors. Only Caucasian adults living in Nashville, Tennessee, USA were represented among the donors. CD4+ T cells were enriched through magnetic negative selection, after which naive cells were positively selected on CD45RA and the remaining negative fraction served as the memory subset. Blood was obtained by leukapheresis, after which PBMCs were separated by Ficoll-Histopaque density gradient centrifugation and cryopreserved in liquid nitrogen vapor phase. Analytical flow cytometry was used to check the purity and quantity of each magnetically sorted T cell population. From each sorted fraction, genomic DNA was isolated and quantified by UV absorbance on a Nanodrop 2000c.

The source of the sample is a study of shared clonotypes between healthy human individuals (TCRdb year 2020). In the study overall: The cohort comprised two women and a few men aged 18 to 49 years. Between about 0.8 and 9 billion PBMCs per donor were obtained by leukapheresis. To increase sequencing depth and limit assay-specific biases, different laboratories used diverse techniques to prepare libraries and sequence TCR repertoires. To estimate repertoire size and how much clonotype sharing occurs between individuals, the study deeply sequenced the blood TCR repertoires of several healthy adults. For each donor, three plates each were used for CD4 naive and CD4 memory, two plates were used for CD8 naive, and one plate was used for CD8 memory.

Counted from cysteine to phenylalanine, this CDR3 has 12 amino acids. Only the CDR3 DNA is retained, 36 bases long and in frame from the first base. General findings and caveats noted by the study authors: Sampling was restricted to blood, and TCR repertoires in tissues likely differ from the TCR repertoires found in blood. About 5% of naive CD4, around 3.5% of naive CD8, approximately 2.2% of memory CD4, and about 0.4% of memory CD8 clonotypes were shared across several donors. Rarefaction of sorted-subset datasets indicated incomplete sequencing despite the large sequencing depth. Estimated clonotype richness was generally larger for naive than for memory subsets. Because the study included only a small number of donors, the genetic and exposure-history diversity represented was limited. Clonotypes shared by all four sorted-subset donors showed higher generation probabilities than non-shared clonotypes. Pairwise subsampling led to the expectation that sequencing depth would affect the degree of clonotype sharing among donors.

Using the deep immunoSEQ assay, multiplex PCR amplified TCR CDR3 regions from genomic DNA. Genomic DNA extracted from each cell subset was distributed evenly over all wells of several immunoSEQ 96-well plates, and each plate served as one replicate. Each replicate PCR for sorted subsets received about 0.2 ug genomic DNA, equal to about 30,000 T cell genomes. Purified libraries were measured with a Qubit 3.0 fluorometer, size-checked on a Bioanalyzer 2100, and measured again with the KAPA Library Quantification kit. A separate single-read 150-cycle Illumina NextSeq 550 flow cell was used to sequence each immunoSEQ 96-well plate. Per the authors' processing: Because the immunoSEQ output included only junctional sequences and no quality scores, the filtering could not be the same as the filtering used for full-length reads. To assign V/J genes and CDR3, sequences were annotated against IMGT germline references using PyIR, a Python wrapper for IgBLAST v1.9. Any read was removed if the V/J assignment was weak (E-value above 1e-6), the CDR3 was missing, or the read contained stop codons, out-of-frame junctions, or ambiguous translated residues. A V3J clonotype was defined by an identical inferred V gene, J gene, and CDR3 amino acid sequence. The percentage overlap between two repertoires was calculated by dividing the number of shared unique clonotypes by the size of the smaller repertoire. RTK rarefaction, the Chao1 estimator, and Recon v2.1 estimates of unobserved clonotypes were used to assess repertoire richness. OLGA was used to compute generation probabilities for all TCRbeta clonotypes that the gDNA method yielded from a handful of donors. TCRdb obtained this table from immuneACCESS and retained in-frame rearrangements with V and J assigned. These tables miss some clones; where compared with another copy, unresolved V genes account for less than half of the shortfall, and the remainder is unexplained. Clonal size and the V and J genes are those of that table, whereas D and trimming came from the DNA. The sample includes some 1.1 million clones, with roughly 80% observed a single time. The ten largest clones add up to roughly 0.83% of the sample.

This receptor was obtained from a man aged 18 to 29 in good health. Some clones in this sample may be carry-over from other donors' samples. Sequencing used memory CD4+ T cells from PBMCs. Read against the paper, the sample's cell subset or site label means: CD45RA-negative fraction. The V and J segments used are TRBV21-1 and TRBJ2-1. TRBV21-1 has pseudogene status. The nucleotide sequence is given as TGTGCCAGCAGCCTTACGGGACATGAGCAGTTCTTC. The translation is CASSLTGHEQFF.